Shown below are 23 T cell receptor beta chains from a single sample sequenced in a study of cytomegalovirus exposure and HLA in healthy donors. Primers: 60 Vbeta forward and 13 Jbeta reverse. The protocol was immunoSEQ multiplex PCR, while the TCRdb copy is restricted to in-frame clones and leaves out a portion. There are more than 90,000 clones in the sample; 65% to 75% occur only once, and roughly 12% lies in the top ten. The sample consisted of PBMCs. These TCRs come from a woman between 50 and 59 years old in good health and CMV-seropositive.

The chain couples TRBV4-3 to TRBJ2-3; tentative D call: TRBD2 (7 bases). The V and J ends lost 5 bases and 1 base respectively, with 19 bases between them. CDR1 and CDR2 from the germline V gene are LGHNA and YSLEER. The CDR3 spans 17 residues. CDR3 sequence: CASSDQHREGGTDTQYF. The CDR3 nucleotides are TGCGCCAGCAGCGACCAACACAGGGAGGGCGGCACAGATACGCAGTATTTT.

The chain is built from TRBV7-9 and TRBJ1-1; D uncertain. The germline gives CDR1 SEHNR, CDR2 FQNEAQ (reference sequence). The CDR3 has 14 amino acids. V dropped 3 bases and J dropped 1 base, with 9 bases sitting between them. CDR3 nucleotides: TGTGCCAGCAGCTTCATACAGCAGAACACTGAAGCTTTCTTT. Translating it yields CASSFIQQNTEAFF.

This clone has a single count. The chain joins TRBV15 to TRBJ1-2; D is unclear. CDR1 LNHNV and CDR2 YYDKDF come from the germline V gene (reference sequence). The V gene lost 2 bases and the J gene lost 0 bases, with 10 bases spanning the gap. The CDR3 runs 15 residues. For the CDR3, the DNA is TGTGCCACCAGCAGAAGCCACGGTACTAACTATGGCTACACCTTC. Its translation: CATSRSHGTNYGYTF.

J is TRBJ1-6 and V is TRBV9; D gene ambiguous. The germline V and J ends were trimmed by 0 bases and 11 bases, with 6 bases remaining between them. Looked up from germline, CDR1 is SGDLS and CDR2 is YYNGEE. CDR3 size: 12 residues. The CDR3 loop reads CASSVDSPPLHF. CDR3 bases: TGTGCCAGCAGCGTAGACAGTCCACCCCTCCACTTT.

The chain employs TRBV12-5 and TRBJ1-5; 7 nucleotides line up with TRBD1. V dropped 5 bases and J dropped 4; count of bases not matched to a gene: 8. The CDR3 consists of 15 residues. From germline, CDR1 is LGHNT and CDR2 FRNRAP. The CDR3 loop reads CASGPRTGQNQPQHF. The CDR3 coding sequence is TGTGCTAGTGGTCCGAGGACAGGACAAAATCAGCCCCAGCATTTT.

The chain joins TRBV27 to TRBJ1-5, with 8 bases identical to TRBD1. This CDR3 spans 18 amino acids. V trimming: 0 bases; J trimming: 2 bases; junction bases outside the gene matches: 9. Germline V gene data show CDR1 as MNHEY and CDR2 as SMNVEV (reference sequence). The CDR3 spells CASSLSRTGFGGNQPQHF. DNA of the CDR3: TGTGCCAGCAGTTTATCGAGGACAGGGTTTGGCGGCAATCAGCCCCAGCATTTT.

The DNA for the CDR3 is TGTGCCAGCAGCTCGCAGACATCCCCTGGAAATGGCTACACCTTC. Its protein product is CASSSQTSPGNGYTF. The chain uses TRBV7-2 and TRBJ1-2; no clear D gene. Looked up from germline, CDR1 is SGHTA and CDR2 is FQGNSA. Trimming took 4 bases from V and 6 from J, leaving 18 bases between them. The CDR3 is 15 amino acids.

This clone was detected a few times. The chain joins TRBV15 to TRBJ1-5; perhaps TRBD1 as D (6 bases). V lost 0 bases, J lost 2 bases, and 14 bases lay in between. Germline V gives CDR1 LNHNV, CDR2 YYDKDF (reference sequence). The CDR3 has 17 residues. The CDR3 region is CATSRDRGGGRNQPQHF. As DNA, the CDR3 is TGTGCCACCAGCAGAGATCGAGGGGGAGGGCGCAATCAGCCCCAGCATTTT. The variable domain in full, completed from reference TRBV15 and TRBJ1-5, reads DAMVIQNPRYQVTQFGKPVTLSCSQTLNHNVMYWYQQKSSQAPKLLFHYYDKDFNNEADTPDNFQSRRPNTSFCFLDIRSPGLGDTAMYLCATSRDRGGGRNQPQHFGDGTRLSIL.

The V and J genes are TRBV28 and TRBJ2-1, with 11 bases identical to TRBD1. Germline V CDR1 and CDR2: MDHEN, SYDVKM. J gave up 7 bases and V 5 bases, and 7 bases lay outside the gene matches. This CDR3 is built from 15 residues. CDR3 loop: CASSTGQGATNEQFF. The CDR3 DNA is TGTGCCAGCAGTACCGGACAGGGGGCGACTAATGAGCAGTTCTTC. Combining the CDR3 with reference TRBV28 and TRBJ2-1 gives the whole variable domain DVKVTQSSRYLVKRTGEKVFLECVQDMDHENMFWYRQDPGLGLRLIYFSYDVKMKEKGDIPEGYSVSREKKERFSLILESASTNQTSMYLCASSTGQGATNEQFFGPGTRLTVL.

The J gene is TRBJ1-1, the V gene TRBV6-5; D ambiguous. CDR1 MNHEY and CDR2 SVGAGI come from the germline V gene. The ends were cut back, 0 bases at V and 4 bases at J, with 9 bases in the middle. This CDR3 region has 14 residues. CDR3 coding DNA: TGTGCCAGCAGTTACTCTCTGGGAGGCACTGAAGCTTTCTTT. It translates to CASSYSLGGTEAFF.

The gene calls are TRBV18 and TRBJ1-5, with D maybe TRBD1 (6 bases). V shed 4 bases and J shed 4 bases, with 11 bases lying between them. Germline V gene sequence: CDR1 KGHSH, CDR2 LQKENI. The CDR3 has 14 residues. CDR3 nucleotide sequence: TGTGCCAGCTCACTGGGACAAATAAATCAGCCCCAGCATTTT. As protein: CASSLGQINQPQHF. Full variable domain (outside the CDR3, taken from reference TRBV18 and TRBJ1-5): NAGVMQNPRHLVRRRGQEARLRCSPMKGHSHVYWYRQLPEEGLKFMVYLQKENIIDESGMPKERFSAEFPKEGPSILRIQQVVRGDSAAYFCASSLGQINQPQHFGDGTRLSIL.

J is TRBJ2-7 and V is TRBV10-3, with D maybe TRBD1 (6 bases). V was clipped by 6 bases and J by 0 bases, with 9 bases between them. The CDR3 totals 13 residues. Germline-derived CDR1 and CDR2 are ENHRY and SYGVKD. CDR3 amino acids: CAIRDRSSYEQYF. In DNA, the CDR3 is TGTGCCATCAGAGACAGGAGCTCCTACGAGCAGTACTTC.

V gene TRBV30 combines with J gene TRBJ2-5, with a possible D match to TRBD1 (5 bases). V was clipped by 0 bases and J by 4 bases, with 9 bases between them. Germline values: CDR1 GTSNPN, CDR2 SVGIG (reference sequence). This CDR3 has 13 amino acids. In nucleotides, the CDR3 is TGTGCCTGGAGTGTACAGGAATCAGAGACCCAGTACTTC. It is translated as CAWSVQESETQYF.

This chain uses TRBV5-5 with TRBJ1-1; tentative D call: TRBD1 (6 bases). This CDR3 is built from 15 residues. The V end lost 2 bases, the J end lost 5 bases, and 16 bases lay between the germline ends. Germline loops: CDR1 SGHKS, CDR2 YYEKEE (reference sequence). The CDR3: CASSFTGQGGTEAFF. The DNA of the CDR3 is TGTGCCAGCAGCTTCACTGGACAAGGGGGTACTGAAGCTTTCTTT.

The chain has TRBV5-6 and TRBJ2-1, with 9 bases identical to TRBD2. Germline V lookup: CDR1 SGHDT, CDR2 YYEEEE. The CDR3 loop spans 16 amino acids. V lost 4 bases, J lost 4 bases, and 9 bases stayed unmatched. The CDR3 coding sequence is TGTGCCAGCAGCCCGGTAGCGGGGGCCGAATACAATGAGCAGTTCTTC. Translating gives CASSPVAGAEYNEQFF. Looking up the rest from reference TRBV5-6 and TRBJ2-1 gives the full variable domain: DAGVTQSPTHLIKTRGQQVTLRCSPKSGHDTVSWYQQALGQGPQFIFQYYEEEERQRGNFPDRFSGHQFPNYSSELNVNALLLGDSALYLCASSPVAGAEYNEQFFGPGTRLTVL.

This chain's CDR3 is CASSFGGSGNTIYF. For the CDR3, the DNA is TGTGCCAGCAGCTTTGGCGGCTCTGGAAACACCATATATTTT. The chain recombines TRBV5-4 with TRBJ1-3; D gene unclear. V was shortened by 2 bases and J by 0 bases, with 6 bases between the two germline ends. Germline CDR1 SGHNT, CDR2 YYREEE (reference sequence). The CDR3 is 14 residues long.

CDR3 region: CASSQTSGPYNEQFF. CDR3 nucleotides: TGTGCCAGCAGTCAGACTAGCGGGCCATACAATGAGCAGTTCTTC. The chain couples TRBV6-5 to TRBJ2-1; 10 positions agree with TRBD2. This CDR3 has 15 amino acids. Germline-derived CDR1 and CDR2 are MNHEY and SVGAGI. With 5 bases clipped from V and 4 bases from J, the junction kept 5 bases outside the gene matches.

V and J are TRBV5-4 and TRBJ2-5; 15 bases agree with TRBD2. Germline V gives CDR1 SGHNT, CDR2 YYREEE (reference sequence). V lost 4 bases to trimming and J lost 5 bases; unmatched junction nucleotides: 3. This CDR3 has 15 amino acids. In DNA, the CDR3 is TGTGCCAGCAGCGGGGGACTAGCGGGGGGTGAGACCCAGTACTTC. Translating it yields CASSGGLAGGETQYF.

The rearrangement links TRBV7-6 to TRBJ1-2; 8 bases agree with TRBD1. Trimming cost V 5 bases and J 8 bases; bases outside gene matches: 13. In germline, CDR1 is SGHVS, CDR2 FNYEAQ. The CDR3 has 15 amino acids. The CDR3 sequence is CASSQLDQGAGGYTF. CDR3 DNA sequence: TGTGCCAGCAGCCAGCTTGACCAGGGGGCGGGGGGCTACACCTTC.

The chain joins TRBV4-1 to TRBJ2-2; D ambiguous. The CDR3 runs 14 residues. Germline CDR1 is MGHRA and CDR2 is YSYEKL. Trimming removed 0 bases at V and 5 bases at J, with 7 bases between. The CDR3 nucleotides are TGCGCCAGCAGCCAAGATTCCGGGACCGGGGAGCTGTTTTTT. It translates to CASSQDSGTGELFF.

In this sample, this clone turned up once. The V gene is TRBV28, the J gene TRBJ2-5; D perhaps matches TRBD1 (7 bases). The CDR3 length is 14 residues. Per germline, CDR1 MDHEN and CDR2 SYDVKM. Trimming removed 8 bases from V and 4 bases from J, with 17 bases in between. The CDR3 DNA reads as TGTGCCAGCCAGGGGGGCCAGGTTACAGAGACCCAGTACTTC. This gives the protein CASQGGQVTETQYF.

The V gene is TRBV4-2, the J gene TRBJ1-1, with D uncertain. CDR3 length: 16 residues. Trimming left V 0 bases short and J 8 bases short, with 19 bases between. Per germline, CDR1 LGHNA and CDR2 YNFKEQ. The CDR3 is CASSQEESAPREEAFF. In DNA, the CDR3 is TGTGCCAGCAGCCAAGAGGAGTCGGCACCGCGGGAGGAAGCTTTCTTT.

The chain is built from TRBV19 and TRBJ1-5, with 9 bases matching TRBD1. The V segment lost 8 bases and the J segment 5 bases; nucleotides outside the gene matches: 1. Germline CDR1 and CDR2: LNHDA and SQIVND (reference sequence). The CDR3 length is 12 residues. CDR3 loop: CASRTGDQPQHF. CDR3 bases: TGTGCCAGTCGGACAGGGGATCAGCCCCAGCATTTT.